Presented here are 20 T cell receptor beta chains from one specimen sequenced in a study of a mutant IDH1 vaccine in newly diagnosed glioma (dated by TCRdb to 2020 to 2023). What the time point label conveys for this sample: week 23, last vaccination. Each vaccine dose, consisting of 300 ug of a 20-mer mutant IDH1 peptide in Montanide, was administered subcutaneously with topical imiquimod. Library creation used the immunoSEQ multiplex PCR assay. TCRdb mirrors the immuneACCESS table, restricted to in-frame sequences. Some clones are absent from its copies; in checked studies, under half trace to an unresolved V gene, and the reason for the others is unknown. The sample yields approximately 37,000 clones; about 75% were counted once. The top ten clonotypes cover 4% to 6.5% of the sample. Which antigens these TCRs recognize remains unknown. The sample was PBMCs, taken from a glioma patient whose treatment included an IDH1 peptide vaccine. The receptors were gathered from a man in his fifties or sixties with glioma.

The V call is TRBV5-5, the J call TRBJ2-3; perhaps D is TRBD1 or TRBD2 (5 bases each). V was shortened by 4 bases and J by 5 bases, with 17 bases between the two germline ends. The CDR3 contains 15 residues. Per the germline V gene, CDR1 is SGHKS and CDR2 is YYEKEE (reference sequence). The CDR3 region is CASSRLAVGGDTQYF. The CDR3 DNA reads TGTGCCAGCAGCAGGTTGGCTGTTGGGGGAGATACGCAGTATTTT. Using reference TRBV5-5 and TRBJ2-3 for the parts outside the CDR3, the full variable domain is DAGVTQSPTHLIKTRGQQVTLRCSPISGHKSVSWYQQVLGQGPQFIFQYYEKEERGRGNFPDRFSARQFPNYSSELNVNALLLGDSALYLCASSRLAVGGDTQYFGPGTRLTVL.

The chain recombines TRBV6-1 with TRBJ2-7; D not certain. Trimming took 0 bases from V and 3 from J, leaving 9 bases between them. The CDR3 consists of 14 residues. CDR1 is MNHNS and CDR2 is SASEGT in the germline V gene. For the CDR3, the DNA is TGTGCCAGCAGTGAAGCAACCGGCCTCTACGAGCAGTACTTC. Protein sequence: CASSEATGLYEQYF.

The CDR3 coding sequence is TGTGCCAGCAGTCTAGACTTGACAGACTATGGCTACACCTTC. Protein: CASSLDLTDYGYTF. The chain has TRBV2 and TRBJ1-2; TRBD1 is a possible D gene (5 bases). V shed 5 bases and J shed 3 bases, with 13 bases lying between them. Looked up from germline, CDR1 is SNHLY and CDR2 is FYNNEI. CDR3 length: 14 amino acids. The full variable domain, with the rest looked up from reference TRBV2 and TRBJ1-2, is EPEVTQTPSHQVTQMGQEVILRCVPISNHLYFYWYRQILGQKVEFLVSFYNNEISEKSEIFDDQFSVERPDGSNFTLKIRSTKLEDSAMYFCASSLDLTDYGYTFGSGTRLTVV.

This chain links TRBV7-9 with TRBJ2-1; possibly TRBD1 for D (5 bases). This CDR3 comprises 15 residues. In germline, CDR1 is SEHNR, CDR2 FQNEAQ (reference sequence). The V and J ends lost 5 bases and 2 bases respectively, with 13 bases between them. The CDR3 protein is CASSQVGRTYNEQFF. The DNA for the CDR3 is TGTGCCAGCAGCCAAGTGGGGCGGACCTACAATGAGCAGTTCTTC.

The chain has TRBV19 and TRBJ2-3; 9 nucleotides line up with TRBD1. CDR3 length equals 16 residues. V gave up 5 bases and J gave up 3 bases; unmatched junction bases: 9. Germline CDR1 is LNHDA and CDR2 is SQIVND (reference sequence). The DNA for the CDR3 is TGTGCCAGTAGTTCTTCCACAGGGGGCCGGACAGATACGCAGTATTTT. Protein: CASSSSTGGRTDTQYF.

In its sample, this clone was seen once. J is TRBJ1-1 and V is TRBV5-1; TRBD1 is a possible D gene (5 bases). The V end was cut by 5 bases, the J end by 1 base, with 15 bases between. The CDR3 spans 15 residues. The V gene's germline CDR1 is SGHRS and CDR2 YFSETQ. For the CDR3, the DNA is TGCGCCAGCAGGAGGGACGGAGGACGGAACACTGAAGCTTTCTTT. Its translation: CASRRDGGRNTEAFF. The variable domain in full, completed from reference TRBV5-1 and TRBJ1-1, reads KAGVTQTPRYLIKTRGQQVTLSCSPISGHRSVSWYQQTPGQGLQFLFEYFSETQRNKGNFPGRFSGRQFSNSRSEMNVSTLELGDSALYLCASRRDGGRNTEAFFGQGTRLTVV.

The CDR3: CAISESRLAREQYF. In DNA form, the CDR3 reads TGTGCCATCAGTGAGTCCAGACTAGCAAGAGAGCAGTACTTC. V usage is TRBV10-3 and J usage is TRBJ2-7; TRBD2 matches 7 bases. Germline CDR1 reads ENHRY; CDR2 reads SYGVKD. J was trimmed by 7 bases and V by 0 bases; bases with no gene match: 6. CDR3 length equals 14 residues.

The chain couples TRBV5-1 to TRBJ1-6; 8 bases map to TRBD1. This CDR3 spans 16 amino acids. V was clipped by 2 bases and J by 5 bases; unmatched bases: 6. CDR1 and CDR2 from the germline V gene are SGHRS and YFSETQ. DNA for the CDR3: TGCGCCAGCAGCTTAATCGGACAGGGAAATAATTCACCCCTCCACTTT. Protein: CASSLIGQGNNSPLHF.

This clone rates as medium-sized (0.01 to 0.1%). This chain joins TRBV30 and TRBJ1-1; D unclear. Germline CDR1 reads GTSNPN; CDR2 reads SVGIG (reference sequence). V shed 3 bases and J shed 1 base, with 12 bases lying between them. The CDR3 totals 14 residues. The CDR3 reads CAWRIHGTNTEAFF. The CDR3 DNA sequence: TGTGCCTGGAGGATCCACGGTACGAACACTGAAGCTTTCTTT.

The chain combines TRBV6-1 with TRBJ2-4; TRBD2 might be the D (6 bases). CDR3 length equals 15 residues. Germline CDR1 reads MNHNS; CDR2 reads SASEGT. V dropped 0 bases and J dropped 1 base, with 7 bases sitting between them. The CDR3 coding sequence is TGTGCCAGCAGTGAAGCAGGAGGGGCCAAAAACATTCAGTACTTC. Its translation: CASSEAGGAKNIQYF.

This clone was found a few times. CDR3 coding DNA: TGTGCCAGCAGTGCAGGTACCTACGAGCAGTACTTC. This encodes CASSAGTYEQYF. The gene calls are TRBV2 and TRBJ2-7; D call uncertain. V was cut by 4 bases and J by 2 bases, with 6 bases left in between. Per germline, CDR1 SNHLY and CDR2 FYNNEI. The CDR3 has 12 residues.

There are a few counts of this clone. The chain couples TRBV4-1 to TRBJ1-1; D is uncertain. The germline V gene has CDR1 MGHRA and CDR2 YSYEKL. The V end lost 10 bases, the J end lost 6 bases, and 12 bases lay between the germline ends. This CDR3 is 11 amino acids long. The CDR3: CATIGRAEAFF. DNA of the CDR3: TGCGCCACCATCGGAAGGGCTGAAGCTTTCTTT.

The chain carries TRBV19 and TRBJ2-1; unclear D gene. Trimming removed 1 base from V and 1 base from J, with 5 bases in between. Germline V gene sequence: CDR1 LNHDA, CDR2 SQIVND (reference sequence). The CDR3 contains 14 residues. The CDR3: CASSIGFSYNEQFF. CDR3 DNA: TGTGCCAGTAGTATAGGGTTTTCCTACAATGAGCAGTTCTTC.

This clone is categorized as medium-sized. The chain has TRBV14 and TRBJ1-6; maybe TRBD1 (5 bases). The CDR3 runs to 14 residues. The V end was cut by 6 bases, the J end by 12 bases, with 18 bases between. Germline V gene data show CDR1 as SGHDN and CDR2 as FVKESK. Here the CDR3 reads CASSPSGATGPLHF. CDR3 nucleotides: TGTGCCAGCAGTCCGTCCGGGGCCACAGGACCCCTCCACTTT.

This clone was found a few times. V gene TRBV5-4 combines with J gene TRBJ1-5; D is uncertain. This CDR3 has 16 amino acids. Per germline, CDR1 SGHNT and CDR2 YYREEE (reference sequence). V gave up 4 bases and J gave up 5 bases, with 19 bases separating them. The CDR3 sequence is CASSIGGGKKDQPQHF. CDR3 nucleotide sequence: TGTGCCAGCAGCATCGGAGGAGGGAAGAAGGATCAGCCCCAGCATTTT.

The chain recombines TRBV6-5 with TRBJ1-2; possible D gene TRBD1, 5 bases. This CDR3 has 14 residues. CDR1 is MNHEY and CDR2 is SVGAGI in the germline V gene. Trimming took 6 bases from V and 6 from J, leaving 17 bases between them. The CDR3 sequence: CASSPGEGAHGYTF. In DNA, the CDR3 is TGTGCCAGCAGCCCGGGGGAAGGGGCGCATGGCTACACCTTC.

The V and J genes are TRBV28 and TRBJ1-4, with 7 bases aligning to TRBD1. This CDR3 region has 14 residues. Looked up from germline, CDR1 is MDHEN and CDR2 is SYDVKM. V was clipped by 6 bases and J by 7 bases; unmatched bases: 8. The CDR3 nucleotides read TGTGCCAGCAGCCAGGGGGGATCTCTTGAAAAACTGTTTTTT. This translates into CASSQGGSLEKLFF.

The chain carries TRBV7-9 and TRBJ2-5; possible D gene TRBD2, 6 bases. The DNA matches TRBJ2-7 better at its end, which makes the J call doubtful. The CDR3 loop spans 14 amino acids. Germline V gene data show CDR1 as SEHNR and CDR2 as FQNEAQ (reference sequence). The CDR3 sequence: CASTLTGESYEQYF. The CDR3 DNA reads as TGTGCCAGCACTCTAACGGGGGAAAGCTACGAGCAGTACTTC.

This clone occurred a few times. V usage is TRBV29-1 and J usage is TRBJ2-1, with 7 bases fitting TRBD1. The trim removed 0 bases at V and 1 base at J, leaving 9 bases unmatched. The CDR3 is made up of 17 amino acids. Germline values: CDR1 SQVTM, CDR2 ANQGSEA. This CDR3 reads CSVEDPRDSSSYNEQFF. CDR3 in DNA: TGCAGCGTTGAAGATCCCCGGGACAGTTCTTCCTACAATGAGCAGTTCTTC.

The chain joins TRBV5-4 to TRBJ2-1; possible D gene TRBD1, 5 bases. This CDR3 has 13 amino acids. Between the trimmed V and J ends, which lost 4 bases and 4 bases, there was a span of 9 bases. Germline values: CDR1 SGHNT, CDR2 YYREEE (reference sequence). For the CDR3, the DNA is TGTGCCAGCAGCATACAGGTATACAATGAGCAGTTCTTC. Its translation is CASSIQVYNEQFF.